The 32 T cell receptor beta chains listed next were all sequenced from one sample in a study of PD-L1 blockade in urothelial cancer. Sequencing was performed with immunoSEQ multiplex PCR; in TCRdb, only in-frame clones are kept and a portion is missing. Of about 72,000 clones in the sample, 86% were seen once. This sample's time point: pretreatment peripheral blood. The source was PBMCs, collected around atezolizumab (anti-PD-L1) treatment. Receptors were obtained from a man in his sixties with urothelial cancer.

V and J are TRBV6-6 and TRBJ1-6; no clear D. From germline, CDR1 is MNHNY and CDR2 SVGAGI (reference sequence). V dropped 6 bases and J dropped 5 bases, with 8 bases sitting between them. CDR3 length equals 13 residues. This CDR3 is CASRHPDNSPLHF. DNA for the CDR3: TGTGCCAGCAGGCACCCAGATAATTCACCCCTCCACTTT.

The V gene is TRBV30, the J gene TRBJ1-4, with a weak D call TRBD1 (6 bases). Trimming removed 5 bases at V and 7 bases at J, with 23 bases between. In germline, CDR1 is GTSNPN, CDR2 SVGIG (reference sequence). The CDR3 sequence is 16 residues long. The CDR3 sequence: CAWGPGHRTFGEKLFF. The DNA of the CDR3 is TGTGCCTGGGGCCCGGGACATCGCACATTCGGTGAAAAACTGTTTTTT.

This chain links TRBV7-8 with TRBJ1-5, with D perhaps matching TRBD1 (6 bases). CDR1 SGHVS and CDR2 FQNEAQ come from the germline V gene. V lost 2 bases to trimming and J lost 4 bases, with 12 bases between them. The CDR3 is 15 amino acids. CDR3 residues: CASSLSGQTNQPQHF. The DNA of the CDR3 is TGTGCCAGCAGCTTATCTGGACAGACTAATCAGCCCCAGCATTTT.

This chain links TRBV7-9 with TRBJ2-2; D unclear. Germline values: CDR1 SEHNR, CDR2 FQNEAQ (reference sequence). V was clipped by 0 bases and J by 13 bases, with 12 bases between them. The CDR3 covers 13 residues. CDR3 nucleotide sequence: TGTGCCAGCAGCTTAGCTGCCCCTTCTAGGCTGTTTTTT. Protein: CASSLAAPSRLFF. The variable domain in full, completed from reference TRBV7-9 and TRBJ2-2, reads DTGVSQNPRHKITKRGQNVTFRCDPISEHNRLYWYRQTLGQGPEFLTYFQNEAQLEKSRLLSDRFSAERPKGSFSTLEIQRTEQGDSAMYLCASSLAAPSRLFFGEGSRLTVL.

The chain is built from TRBV6-5 and TRBJ1-6, with TRBD1 as a possible D gene (6 bases). V was trimmed by 6 bases and J by 8 bases, leaving 11 bases between them. The CDR3 contains 13 residues. Germline loops: CDR1 MNHEY, CDR2 SVGAGI. CDR3 coding DNA: TGTGCCAGCAGCTCTGAGGGGGATTCACCCCTCCACTTT. Translation gives CASSSEGDSPLHF.

The chain recombines TRBV11-2 with TRBJ2-7; 11 nucleotides match TRBD2. The V and J ends lost 0 bases and 3 bases, in that order; junction bases with no gene match: 7. CDR3 length: 17 amino acids. In germline, CDR1 is SGHAT, CDR2 FQNNGV. CDR3 DNA: TGTGCCAGCAGCTTAGATCTAGCGGGGGGACTACGCTACGAGCAGTACTTC. It yields the protein CASSLDLAGGLRYEQYF.

The chain employs TRBV18 and TRBJ1-2, with TRBD1 matching 7 bases. The CDR3 consists of 16 residues. Germline CDR1 and CDR2: KGHSH and LQKENI. V lost 1 base to trimming and J lost 0 bases; unmatched junction nucleotides: 5. In DNA, the CDR3 is TGTGCCAGCTCACCACAGGGGGCGAGTCCTAACTATGGCTACACCTTC. Translated: CASSPQGASPNYGYTF.

The rearrangement joins TRBV5-1 to TRBJ2-6; perhaps TRBD2 as D (5 bases). The germline V gene encodes CDR1 SGHRS and CDR2 YFSETQ. The CDR3 loop spans 19 amino acids. Trimming stripped 0 bases from V and 0 bases from J, with 16 bases between. For the CDR3, the DNA is TGCGCCAGCAGCTTGGATTGGACGGGGATTAGCTCTGGGGCCAACGTCCTGACTTTC. This codes for CASSLDWTGISSGANVLTF.

The chain is built from TRBV14 and TRBJ2-1; 9 nucleotides line up with TRBD2. The CDR3 is 14 residues long. Germline V gene sequence: CDR1 SGHDN, CDR2 FVKESK. After removal of 4 bases from V and 9 bases from J, the junction contained 7 bases not matched to a gene. The CDR3 reads CASSLRGGATEQFF. The CDR3 DNA reads as TGTGCCAGCAGCCTTCGCGGGGGGGCCACTGAGCAGTTCTTC.

This sequence joins TRBV28 and TRBJ1-2; possible D gene TRBD1, 6 bases. The CDR3 is made up of 12 amino acids. V lost 2 bases and J lost 5, with 6 bases in between. Germline CDR1 and CDR2: MDHEN and SYDVKM. This chain's CDR3 is CASSLTGYGYTF. As DNA, the CDR3 is TGTGCCAGCAGTTTAACAGGGTATGGCTACACCTTC.

This chain connects TRBV19 to TRBJ2-5; 8 bases are shared with TRBD2. The CDR3 spans 14 residues. The trim removed 5 bases at V and 2 bases at J, leaving 4 bases unmatched. Germline V gene sequence: CDR1 LNHDA, CDR2 SQIVND (reference sequence). The CDR3 here is CASSRGGPQETQYF. The DNA for the CDR3 is TGTGCCAGTAGTCGGGGGGGGCCTCAAGAGACCCAGTACTTC.

The chain couples TRBV5-4 to TRBJ1-4; D may be TRBD1 (6 bases). Deletions cut 4 bases from V and 0 bases from J, with 10 bases between. Germline assignment: CDR1 SGHNT and CDR2 YYREEE (reference sequence). This CDR3 comprises 15 residues. Here the CDR3 reads CASSPTGTTNEKLFF. The CDR3, as DNA: TGTGCCAGCAGCCCAACAGGGACAACTAATGAAAAACTGTTTTTT.

J is TRBJ2-3 and V is TRBV19; 11 bases are shared with TRBD2. The germline gives CDR1 LNHDA, CDR2 SQIVND (reference sequence). The CDR3 totals 17 residues. V gave up 1 base and J gave up 4 bases; unmatched junction bases: 7. The CDR3 nucleotides are TGTGCCAGTAGTATAGTGGGTAGCGGGGGGGTATCAGATACGCAGTATTTT. It is translated as CASSIVGSGGVSDTQYF.

The chain links TRBV30 to TRBJ2-3; TRBD1 might be the D (5 bases). This CDR3 comprises 13 residues. The V gene's germline CDR1 is GTSNPN and CDR2 SVGIG (reference sequence). Trimming took 3 bases from V and 4 from J, leaving 11 bases between them. The CDR3 here is CAWSRKTADTQYF. The DNA of the CDR3 is TGTGCCTGGAGCCGGAAGACAGCAGATACGCAGTATTTT.

The chain carries TRBV6-5 and TRBJ2-7; 7 bases are shared with TRBD1. The CDR3 totals 14 residues. Unmatched junction bases numbered 2, after V lost 2 bases and J lost 1 base. The germline V gene has CDR1 MNHEY and CDR2 SVGAGI. In DNA, the CDR3 is TGTGCCAGCAGTTACCAGACAGGGTCCTACGAGCAGTACTTC. Residues: CASSYQTGSYEQYF.

This clone has a handful of counts. The chain employs TRBV7-9 and TRBJ2-3, with TRBD1 matching over 9 bases. The J segment lost 4 bases and the V segment lost 1 base, leaving 6 bases of the junction unmatched. The CDR3 extends over 16 amino acids. Germline V gene lookup returns CDR1 SEHNR and CDR2 FQNEAQ (reference sequence). The CDR3 nucleotides are TGTGCCAGCAGCTTAGGGACAGGGGTTATTTCAGATACGCAGTATTTT. Amino acids: CASSLGTGVISDTQYF.

CDR3 sequence: CASTRSGGPYEQYF. CDR3 bases: TGTGCCAGCACTCGTAGCGGGGGGCCATACGAGCAGTACTTC. J is TRBJ2-7 and V is TRBV6-4, with 10 bases matching TRBD2. CDR3 length: 14 amino acids. Trimming cost V 7 bases and J 4 bases; bases outside gene matches: 7. Germline assignment: CDR1 MRHNA and CDR2 SNTAGT.

This rearrangement joins TRBV11-3 to TRBJ2-3; D is uncertain. Germline V gene sequence: CDR1 SGHNT, CDR2 YENEEA. V lost 5 bases, J lost 3 bases, and 6 bases lay in between. This CDR3 spans 12 amino acids. CDR3 sequence (DNA): TGTGCCAGCAGCCTCACTACAGATACGCAGTATTTT. Translated, it gives CASSLTTDTQYF.

The chain joins TRBV5-4 to TRBJ2-7; D perhaps matches TRBD2 (5 bases). Germline V gene sequence: CDR1 SGHNT, CDR2 YYREEE (reference sequence). This CDR3 comprises 16 residues. Trimming left V 3 bases short and J 2 bases short, with 18 bases between. The CDR3 DNA is TGTGCCAGCAGCTGGACTTCGGGCCCCCTTCCCTACGAGCAGTACTTC. This gives the protein CASSWTSGPLPYEQYF.

The V call is TRBV7-3, the J call TRBJ2-2, with D tentatively TRBD1 (6 bases). Germline assignment: CDR1 SGHTA and CDR2 FQGTGA. Trimming cost V 5 bases and J 8 bases, with 9 bases left between them. CDR3 size: 12 residues. The DNA of the CDR3 is TGTGCCAGCAGCCTCGGACAGGGGGAGCTGTTTTTT. It encodes CASSLGQGELFF.

In its sample, this clone was seen once. This chain links TRBV5-4 with TRBJ2-1, with 10 bases matching TRBD2. V lost 1 base to trimming and J lost 2 bases; unmatched junction nucleotides: 3. This CDR3 has 16 amino acids. Germline V gene data show CDR1 as SGHNT and CDR2 as YYREEE (reference sequence). In nucleotides, the CDR3 is TGTGCCAGCAGCTTGAAAGCGGGGGGGCCCTACAATGAGCAGTTCTTC. It translates to CASSLKAGGPYNEQFF.

This clone was recorded once. The gene calls are TRBV19 and TRBJ2-2; 10 nucleotides match TRBD2. V shed 5 bases, J shed 1 base, and the junction held 4 bases outside the gene matches. This CDR3 comprises 16 residues. Germline loops: CDR1 LNHDA, CDR2 SQIVND (reference sequence). For the CDR3, the DNA is TGTGCCAGTAGTCTTCGGACTAGCGGGAACACCGGGGAGCTGTTTTTT. Encoded protein: CASSLRTSGNTGELFF.

This chain links TRBV4-1 with TRBJ2-7; maybe TRBD2 (5 bases). CDR3 length: 15 amino acids. Germline CDR1 reads MGHRA; CDR2 reads YSYEKL. V lost 4 bases and J 6 bases, leaving 19 bases between the germline ends. CDR3 protein: CASSLQPGRRLEQYF. The CDR3 DNA reads as TGCGCCAGCAGCCTTCAACCAGGACGGAGGCTCGAGCAGTACTTC.

DNA of the CDR3: TGCGCCAGCAGCTTGGACCCCCAAGGGGGAGATACGCAGTATTTT. Translating gives CASSLDPQGGDTQYF. The gene calls are TRBV5-1 and TRBJ2-3; D possibly corresponds to TRBD1 (6 bases). Trimming pared 0 bases from V and 5 bases from J, leaving 13 bases between. The CDR3 is 15 residues long. Germline V gives CDR1 SGHRS, CDR2 YFSETQ.

A single count supports this clone. The chain links TRBV30 to TRBJ1-6, with a tentative D call TRBD1 (6 bases). Germline V CDR1 and CDR2: GTSNPN, SVGIG (reference sequence). The CDR3 contains 15 residues. Trimming removed 8 bases from V and 7 bases from J, with 21 bases in between. Here the CDR3 reads CAVDPRGSGNSPLHF. The CDR3 DNA sequence: TGTGCCGTGGATCCCAGGGGCTCTGGGAATTCACCCCTCCACTTT.

The rearrangement uses TRBV11-3 and TRBJ2-7; no reliable D call. Germline V gives CDR1 SGHNT, CDR2 YENEEA. Trimming shortened V by 5 bases and J by 2 bases, and 13 bases separated the two germline ends. This CDR3 spans 14 amino acids. The DNA for the CDR3 is TGTGCCAGCAGCGAGTGGTCAACCACCTACGAGCAGTACTTC. Its protein is CASSEWSTTYEQYF.

The J gene is TRBJ1-2, the V gene TRBV5-1, with TRBD1 matching 9 bases. Germline V gene lookup returns CDR1 SGHRS and CDR2 YFSETQ. The CDR3 is 14 amino acids. Trimming took 4 bases from V and 7 from J; bases not matched to a gene: 8. The CDR3 spells CASSRDRDLGGYTF. CDR3 in DNA: TGCGCCAGCAGCCGGGACAGGGATCTGGGTGGCTACACCTTC.

The V gene is TRBV7-2, the J gene TRBJ2-5; 7 bases are shared with TRBD2. The V segment lost 1 base and the J segment 7 bases; nucleotides outside the gene matches: 6. The CDR3 spans 14 residues. Germline values: CDR1 SGHTA, CDR2 FQGNSA. CDR3 loop: CASSLVGGEVTQYF. The CDR3 nucleotides are TGTGCCAGCAGCTTAGTTGGGGGGGAGGTGACCCAGTACTTC.

Only a few counts were recorded for this clone. The J gene is TRBJ2-7, the V gene TRBV7-9; a weak D match, TRBD2 (5 bases). Trimming shortened V by 3 bases and J by 3 bases, and 12 bases separated the two germline ends. Germline-derived CDR1 and CDR2 are SEHNR and FQNEAQ (reference sequence). The CDR3 extends over 14 amino acids. CDR3 residues: CASSFSVGNYEQYF. CDR3 in DNA: TGTGCCAGCAGCTTTAGCGTGGGAAACTACGAGCAGTACTTC. The variable domain in full, completed from reference TRBV7-9 and TRBJ2-7, reads DTGVSQNPRHKITKRGQNVTFRCDPISEHNRLYWYRQTLGQGPEFLTYFQNEAQLEKSRLLSDRFSAERPKGSFSTLEIQRTEQGDSAMYLCASSFSVGNYEQYFGPGTRLTVT.

The chain combines TRBV9 with TRBJ2-1; D is ambiguous. CDR1 is SGDLS, CDR2 YYNGEE, per germline. The CDR3 extends over 16 amino acids. V was pared by 3 bases and J by 4 bases, with 17 bases between. The CDR3 sequence is CASSDAVGDGYNEQFF. The CDR3 DNA reads TGTGCCAGCAGCGATGCCGTAGGAGATGGATACAATGAGCAGTTCTTC. The full variable domain, rest sourced from reference TRBV9 and TRBJ2-1, is DSGVTQTPKHLITATGQRVTLRCSPRSGDLSVYWYQQSLDQGLQFLIQYYNGEERAKGNILERFSAQQFPDLHSELNLSSLELGDSALYFCASSDAVGDGYNEQFFGPGTRLTVL.

The chain couples TRBV27 to TRBJ2-5; 8 nucleotides line up with TRBD2. Germline CDR1 reads MNHEY; CDR2 reads SMNVEV (reference sequence). Losses at the gene ends were 3 bases for V and 3 bases for J; bases not matched to a gene: 3. This CDR3 has 14 residues. CDR3 region: CASSLWRGEETQYF. The CDR3, as DNA: TGTGCCAGCAGTTTGTGGCGGGGGGAAGAGACCCAGTACTTC.

Only a few counts were recorded for this clone. The chain carries TRBV5-6 and TRBJ2-7; 8 positions agree with TRBD2. The CDR3 has 14 amino acids. After removal of 4 bases from V and 7 bases from J, the junction contained 10 bases not matched to a gene. Germline assignment: CDR1 SGHDT and CDR2 YYEEEE. The CDR3: CASSPGLASGEQYF. The DNA of the CDR3 is TGTGCCAGCAGCCCAGGACTAGCCTCCGGGGAGCAGTACTTC.